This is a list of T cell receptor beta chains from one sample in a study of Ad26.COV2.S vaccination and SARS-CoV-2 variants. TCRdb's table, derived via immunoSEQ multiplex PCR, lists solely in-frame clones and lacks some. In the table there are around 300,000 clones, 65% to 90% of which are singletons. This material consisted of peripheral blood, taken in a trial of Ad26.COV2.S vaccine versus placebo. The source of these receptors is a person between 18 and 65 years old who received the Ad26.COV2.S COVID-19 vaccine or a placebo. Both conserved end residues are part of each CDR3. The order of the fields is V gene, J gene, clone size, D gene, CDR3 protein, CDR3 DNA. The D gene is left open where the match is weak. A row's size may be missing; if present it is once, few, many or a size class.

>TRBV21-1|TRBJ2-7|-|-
CASSEWKEYEQYF
TGTGCCAGCAGCGAATGGAAGGAATACGAGCAGTACTTC
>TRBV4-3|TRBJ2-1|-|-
CASSQDGLGHNEQFF
TGCGCCAGCAGCCAAGATGGTCTCGGTCACAATGAGCAGTTCTTC
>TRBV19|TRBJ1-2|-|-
CASSSPGAGYTF
TGTGCCAGTAGTAGCCCGGGGGCTGGCTACACCTTC
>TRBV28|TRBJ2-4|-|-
CASSPGLAKNIQYF
TGTGCCAGCAGTCCTGGTCTAGCCAAAAACATTCAGTACTTC
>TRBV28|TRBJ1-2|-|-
CASREEGNYGYTF
TGTGCCAGCAGGGAAGAGGGTAACTATGGCTACACCTTC
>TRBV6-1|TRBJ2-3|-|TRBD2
CASSEHGGRVTDTQYF
TGTGCCAGCAGTGAACATGGCGGGAGAGTCACAGATACGCAGTATTTT
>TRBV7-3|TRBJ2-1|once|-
CASSSFNTGPEQFF
TGTGCCAGCAGCTCCTTTAATACCGGGCCTGAGCAGTTCTTC
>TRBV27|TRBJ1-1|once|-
CASSLSVRTEAFF
TGTGCCAGCAGTTTATCCGTCAGAACTGAAGCTTTCTTT
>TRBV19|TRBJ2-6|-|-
CASRARVGFSGANVLTF
TGTGCCAGTAGAGCCAGGGTAGGTTTTTCTGGGGCCAACGTCCTGACTTTC
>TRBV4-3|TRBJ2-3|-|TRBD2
CASSPGLAGGQGDTQYF
TGCGCCAGCAGTCCGGGACTAGCGGGAGGGCAGGGAGATACGCAGTATTTT
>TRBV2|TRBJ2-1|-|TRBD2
CASRGLAGGPGNEQFF
TGTGCCAGCAGGGGACTAGCGGGAGGGCCGGGCAATGAGCAGTTCTTC
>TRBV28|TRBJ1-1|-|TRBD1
CASCPPYRGVTEAFF
TGTGCCAGCTGTCCCCCGTACAGGGGAGTCACTGAAGCTTTCTTT
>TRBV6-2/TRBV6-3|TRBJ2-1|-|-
CASSGMDANEQFF
TGTGCCAGCAGTGGAATGGACGCCAATGAGCAGTTCTTC
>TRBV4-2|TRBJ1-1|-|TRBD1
CASSQRGRLVDTEAFF
TGTGCCAGCAGCCAAAGGGGGCGTTTGGTGGACACTGAAGCTTTCTTT
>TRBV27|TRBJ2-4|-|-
CASNLSLGEGEGNIQYF
TGTGCCAGCAATCTTTCCCTGGGCGAGGGGGAGGGAAACATTCAGTACTTC